A selection of T cell receptor beta chains follows, all from one sample in a study of OX40 agonist ivuxolimab in advanced cancers. Using immunoSEQ multiplex PCR, the repertoire was profiled, and TCRdb retains in-frame clones only, with some absent. There are around 15,000 clones in the sample; roughly nine tenths occur only once, and 65% to 75% lies in the top ten. Sequencing was performed on CD4+ or CD8+ T cells sorted from blood, taken in a trial of the OX40 agonist ivuxolimab. These receptors were collected from an adult with an advanced solid tumor such as melanoma, head and neck, liver or kidney cancer. CDR3s include the opening cysteine and the closing phenylalanine or tryptophan. Not all rows give a size; the values are once, few, many and, for expanded clones, a class.

>TRBV21-1|NA|13|TRBJ2-7
CASSNDSCYEQYF
>TRBV19|NA|16|TRBJ2-2
CASSSWTSGIFGELFF
>TRBV7-9|NA|13|TRBJ1-1
CASSWDLSTEAFF
>TRBV6-5|NA|15|TRBJ2-1
CASRTGLAVYNEQFF
>TRBV19|NA|12|TRBJ1-1
CALGGGNTEAFF
>TRBV6-6|NA|13|TRBJ1-1
CASSLTSYTEAFF
>TRBV29-1|NA|11|TRBJ2-1
CSVPLDNEQFF
>TRBV4-3|NA|14|TRBJ2-7
CASSQDRGSYEQYF
>TRBV9|once|14|TRBJ2-1
CASSVVAGYNEQFF
>TRBV7-2|NA|17|TRBJ2-5
CASSLRPSGASRETQYF
>TRBV4-3|NA|17|TRBJ2-6
CASSQEGPGDGANVLTF
>TRBV4-3|NA|19|TRBJ1-5
CASSQDQGTGEEGNQPQHF
>TRBV5-1|NA|15|TRBJ2-1
CASSPFVGLLHEQFF
>TRBV30|NA|13|TRBJ1-2
CAWSDTGVDGYTF
>TRBV7-9|NA|16|TRBJ2-3
CASSQKSGGAVDTQYF
>TRBV6-6|NA|16|TRBJ2-5
CASSLGQGTFRETQYF
>TRBV2|NA|13|TRBJ2-1
CASSPAGGPEQFF
>TRBV19|NA|15|TRBJ2-5
CASSIRAARQETQYF
>TRBV30|NA|11|TRBJ1-1
CAWSGSFEAFF
>TRBV19|NA|15|TRBJ1-3
CASSPGTGTGNTIYF
>TRBV4-3|NA|18|TRBJ2-2
CASSQGLAGGVNAGELFF
>TRBV11-2|many|15|TRBJ2-7
CASSSDGTGGYEQYF
>TRBV9|NA|13|TRBJ2-7
CASSVGSRSEQYF
>TRBV5-6|NA|15|TRBJ1-1
CASSLAGVGNTEAFF
>TRBV7-6|NA|13|TRBJ1-2
CASSLGENYGYTF
>TRBV6-5|NA|15|TRBJ1-4
CASSWTGGGGEKLFF
>TRBV4-3|NA|16|NA
CASSLTLPGASYEQYF
>TRBV7-9|NA|16|TRBJ2-1
CASSPRLAGVVNEQFF
>TRBV19|NA|17|TRBJ2-7
CASSFLSPRGQGYEQYF
>TRBV4-3|NA|14|TRBJ1-3
CASSQWTGGNTIYF
>TRBV10-2|NA|12|TRBJ2-5
CASALGWETQYF
>TRBV6-5|NA|14|TRBJ2-7
CASSYGQGGDEQYF
>TRBV7-8|NA|15|TRBJ2-2
CASSSRTGLTGELFF
>TRBV6-5|NA|14|TRBJ2-7
CASSTGTGGYEQYF
>TRBV10-1|NA|17|TRBJ2-3
CASSGASGTRLPDTQYF
>TRBV5-4|NA|14|TRBJ1-1
CASSPQGAYTEAFF
>TRBV4-2|once|13|TRBJ2-3
CASSQARKDTQYF
>TRBV4-3|few|15|TRBJ1-4
CASSPGVRANEKLFF
>TRBV9|NA|19|TRBJ2-1
CASSVEGTSGRISYNEQFF
>TRBV7-2|NA|15|TRBJ2-3
CASSPLAGGPDTQYF
>TRBV11-3|NA|14|TRBJ2-7
CASSLGQGRYEQYF
>TRBV30|NA|11|TRBJ2-5
CAWSALETQYF
>TRBV19|NA|15|TRBJ1-1
CASTMTGTANTEAFF
>TRBV7-7|NA|18|TRBJ2-1
CASSLAFLNRGLYNEQFF
>TRBV7-9|NA|15|TRBJ2-7
CASSFSQGSSYEQYF
>TRBV12-1|NA|16|TRBJ2-1
CASSFAVWAGGYEQFF
>TRBV10-3|NA|16|TRBJ1-2
CAISETTGGEIYGYTF
>TRBV5-4|NA|11|TRBJ2-1
CASSLYNEQFF
>TRBV9|once|15|TRBJ1-1
CASSVADGVGTEAFF
>TRBV18|NA|15|TRBJ1-5
CASSTGISSNQPQHF
>TRBV7-9|NA|15|TRBJ2-5
CASSRIAEVQETQYF
>TRBV7-6|few|16|TRBJ2-5
CASSNGLAFKRETQYF
>TRBV21-1|once|15|TRBJ2-7
CASRLLQVSSYEQYF
>TRBV13|NA|14|TRBJ2-7
CASSSGGAFYEQYF
>TRBV7-8|NA|15|TRBJ2-7
CASSTEAQGAYEQYF
>TRBV10-2|NA|13|TRBJ2-3
CAGTGWGTDTQYF
>TRBV13|NA|13|TRBJ2-1
CASSLDRNNEQFF
>TRBV9|NA|16|TRBJ2-5
CASSVDEVGHEETQYF